This is a list of T cell receptor beta chains from one sample in a study of low-dose radiotherapy and immunotherapy resistance in tumors. TCRdb fed the reads into MiXCR, producing one record per CDR3 protein. The table records nearly 60,000 distinct CDR3 sequences, approximately 22% of them present only once. This material consisted of PBMCs, taken after low-dose radiotherapy plus immunotherapy. These receptors all come from a male donor with prostate cancer. Each CDR3 is given with its conserved first and last residue. D genes are given only for firm matches. Only some rows state a clone size, as once, few, many or a class for expanded clones.

CDR3,DNA,V,D,J,size
CASSEGQASNTEAFF,TGTGCCAGCAGCGAAGGACAGGCCTCGAACACTGAAGCTTTCTTT,TRBV5-4,TRBD1,TRBJ1-1,few
CASSLRKGPLSGANVLTF,TGTGCCAGCAGTTTACGAAAGGGACCTCTCTCTGGGGCCAACGTCCTGACTTTC,TRBV28,-,TRBJ2-6,-
CASSKGLAGVEDTQYF,TGTGCCAGTAGTAAAGGACTAGCGGGAGTAGAGGATACGCAGTATTTT,TRBV19,TRBD2,TRBJ2-3,many
CASSLVRYEQYF,TGTGCCAGCAGCTTAGTGCGCTACGAGCAGTACTTC,TRBV7-9,-,TRBJ2-7,-
CASNPSRGGNTEAFF,TGTGCCAGCAATCCCTCGCGGGGGGGGAACACTGAAGCTTTCTTT,TRBV28,-,TRBJ1-1,-
CASSSTGFGYTF,TGTGCCAGCAGCTCTACAGGGTTTGGCTACACCTTC,TRBV5-4,-,TRBJ1-2,-
CASSQAARGSTEAFF,TGTGCCAGCAGCCAAGCGGCGAGGGGCAGCACTGAAGCTTTCTTT,TRBV4-2,-,TRBJ1-1,many
CASSQDTLAADTQYF,TGTGCCAGCAGCCAAGACACTTTGGCAGCAGATACGCAGTATTTT,TRBV3-1,-,TRBJ2-3,many
CASSYSGSSYNEQYF,TGCGCCAGCAGTTATAGCGGGAGCTCCTACAATGAGCAGTACTTC,TRBV5-1,TRBD2,TRBJ2-5,-
CASSLGGTSEKLFF,TGTGCCAGCAGTCTGGGGGGTACGAGTGAAAAACTGTTTTTT,TRBV28,-,TRBJ1-4,many
CASSRAGGPYNEQFF,TGTGCCAGTAGTCGGGCGGGAGGGCCTTACAATGAGCAGTTCTTC,TRBV14,TRBD2,TRBJ2-1,-
CASSRGKSYGAGANVLTF,TGCGCCAGCAGCCGAGGAAAGAGTTACGGGGCTGGGGCCAACGTCCTGACTTTC,TRBV5-1,-,TRBJ2-6,-
CASSGGVLMSNQPQHF,TGTGCCAGCAGTGGGGGGGTGCTAATGAGCAATCAGCCCCAGCATTTT,TRBV28,-,TRBJ1-5,many
CASSLGPRGGQETQYF,TGTGCCAGCAGCTTAGGCCCGCGGGGGGGGCAAGAGACCCAGTACTTC,TRBV7-2,TRBD2,TRBJ2-5,many
CASSLAGGPLYEQYF,TGTGCCAGCAGCTTGGCCGGGGGGCCCCTCTACGAGCAGTACTTC,TRBV5-5,-,TRBJ2-7,many
CASSPGLAGGTYEQYF,TGTGCCAGCTCACCGGGACTAGCGGGAGGTACCTACGAGCAGTACTTC,TRBV18,TRBD2,TRBJ2-7,many